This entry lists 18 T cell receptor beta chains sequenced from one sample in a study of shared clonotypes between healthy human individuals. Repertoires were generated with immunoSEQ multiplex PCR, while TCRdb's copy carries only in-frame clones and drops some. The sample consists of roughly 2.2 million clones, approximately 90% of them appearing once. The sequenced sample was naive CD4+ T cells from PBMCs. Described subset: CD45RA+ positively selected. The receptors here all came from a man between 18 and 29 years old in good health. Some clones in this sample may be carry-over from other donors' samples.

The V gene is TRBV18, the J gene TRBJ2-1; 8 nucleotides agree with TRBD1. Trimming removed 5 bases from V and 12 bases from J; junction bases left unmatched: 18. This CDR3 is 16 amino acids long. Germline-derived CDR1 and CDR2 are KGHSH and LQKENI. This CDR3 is CASSDFRDRFPQGQFF. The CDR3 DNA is TGTGCCAGCTCAGACTTCCGGGACAGGTTCCCACAGGGGCAGTTCTTC.

The CDR3 region has the DNA TGTGCCAGCTCACGAGTAATGGACAGCCCTAACTATGGCTACACCTTC. It encodes CASSRVMDSPNYGYTF. The chain is built from TRBV18 and TRBJ1-2, with D perhaps TRBD1 (6 bases). Trimming cost V 4 bases and J 0 bases, with 15 bases left between them. This CDR3 comprises 16 residues. Germline CDR1 reads KGHSH; CDR2 reads LQKENI.

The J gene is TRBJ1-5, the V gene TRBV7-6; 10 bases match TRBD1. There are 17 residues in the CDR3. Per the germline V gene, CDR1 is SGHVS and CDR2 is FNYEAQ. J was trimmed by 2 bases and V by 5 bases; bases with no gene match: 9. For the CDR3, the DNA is TGTGCCAGCAGCATGGGACAGGGGTTTTTGGGCAATCAGCCCCAGCATTTT. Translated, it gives CASSMGQGFLGNQPQHF.

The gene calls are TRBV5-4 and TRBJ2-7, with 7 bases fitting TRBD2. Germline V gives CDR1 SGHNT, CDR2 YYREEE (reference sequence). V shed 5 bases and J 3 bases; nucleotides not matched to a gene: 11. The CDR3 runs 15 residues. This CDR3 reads CASSPGGGGSYEQYF. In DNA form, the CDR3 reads TGTGCCAGCAGTCCCGGGGGTGGCGGGAGCTACGAGCAGTACTTC.

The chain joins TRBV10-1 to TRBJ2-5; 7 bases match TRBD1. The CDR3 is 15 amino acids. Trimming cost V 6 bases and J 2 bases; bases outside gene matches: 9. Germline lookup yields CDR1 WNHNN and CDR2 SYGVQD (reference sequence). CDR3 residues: CASSPEGTDQETQYF. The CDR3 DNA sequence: TGCGCCAGCAGCCCAGAAGGGACAGATCAAGAGACCCAGTACTTC.

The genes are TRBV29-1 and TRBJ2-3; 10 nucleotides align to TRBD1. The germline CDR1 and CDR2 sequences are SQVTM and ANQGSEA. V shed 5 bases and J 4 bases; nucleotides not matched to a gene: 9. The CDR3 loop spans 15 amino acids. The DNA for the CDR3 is TGCAGCGTTAACGGGGACAGGGGAGGTTCAGATACGCAGTATTTT. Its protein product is CSVNGDRGGSDTQYF.

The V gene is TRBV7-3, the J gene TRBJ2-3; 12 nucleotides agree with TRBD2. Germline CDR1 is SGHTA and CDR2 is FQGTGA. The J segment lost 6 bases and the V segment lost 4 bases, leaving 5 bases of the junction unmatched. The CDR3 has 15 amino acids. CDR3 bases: TGTGCCAGCAGCTGGACTAGCGGGGCCGCGGATACGCAGTATTTT. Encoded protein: CASSWTSGAADTQYF.

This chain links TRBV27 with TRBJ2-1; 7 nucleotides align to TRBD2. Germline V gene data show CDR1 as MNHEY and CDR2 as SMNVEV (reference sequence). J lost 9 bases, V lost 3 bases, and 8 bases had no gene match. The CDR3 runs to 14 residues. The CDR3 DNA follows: TGTGCCAGCAGTTTTGGGGGAGGGCGCGCTGAGCAGTTCTTC. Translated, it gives CASSFGGGRAEQFF.

CDR3 region: CASSSRTGGTYNEQFF. CDR3 nucleotide sequence: TGTGCCAGCAGCTCGCGGACAGGGGGGACCTACAATGAGCAGTTCTTC. The rearrangement links TRBV5-4 to TRBJ2-1; 10 bases are shared with TRBD1. Trimming cost V 3 bases and J 2 bases; bases outside gene matches: 5. Germline loops: CDR1 SGHNT, CDR2 YYREEE (reference sequence). The CDR3 has 16 amino acids.

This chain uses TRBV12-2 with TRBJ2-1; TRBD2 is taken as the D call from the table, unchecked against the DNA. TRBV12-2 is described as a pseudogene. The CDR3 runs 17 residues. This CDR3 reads CASRTGTSGSPENEQFF. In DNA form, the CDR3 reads TGTGCAAGTCGCACCGGGACTAGCGGGAGCCCCGAGAATGAGCAGTTCTTC.

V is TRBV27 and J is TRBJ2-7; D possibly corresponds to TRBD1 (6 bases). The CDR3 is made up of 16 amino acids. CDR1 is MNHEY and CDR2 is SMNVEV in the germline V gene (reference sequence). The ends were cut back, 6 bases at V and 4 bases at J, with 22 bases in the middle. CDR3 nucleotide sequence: TGTGCCAGCAGGATGTCACGGGACACCAGGAGATACGAGCAGTACTTC. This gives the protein CASRMSRDTRRYEQYF.

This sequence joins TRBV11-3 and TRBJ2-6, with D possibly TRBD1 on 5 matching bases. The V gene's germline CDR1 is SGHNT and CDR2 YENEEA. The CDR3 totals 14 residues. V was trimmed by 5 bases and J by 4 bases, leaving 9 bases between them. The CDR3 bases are TGTGCCAGCAGCCCCAGGGAAGGGGCCAACGTCCTGACTTTC. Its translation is CASSPREGANVLTF.

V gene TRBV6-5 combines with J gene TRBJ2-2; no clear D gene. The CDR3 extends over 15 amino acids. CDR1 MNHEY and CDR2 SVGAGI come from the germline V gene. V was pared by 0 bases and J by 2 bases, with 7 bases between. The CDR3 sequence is CASSYSQTNTGELFF. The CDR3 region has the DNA TGTGCCAGCAGTTACTCGCAGACTAACACCGGGGAGCTGTTTTTT.

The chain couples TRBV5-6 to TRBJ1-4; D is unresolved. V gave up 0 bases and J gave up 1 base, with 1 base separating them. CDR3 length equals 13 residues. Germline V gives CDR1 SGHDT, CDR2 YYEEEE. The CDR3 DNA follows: TGTGCCAGCAGCTTGGAAACTAATGAAAAACTGTTTTTT. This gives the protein CASSLETNEKLFF.

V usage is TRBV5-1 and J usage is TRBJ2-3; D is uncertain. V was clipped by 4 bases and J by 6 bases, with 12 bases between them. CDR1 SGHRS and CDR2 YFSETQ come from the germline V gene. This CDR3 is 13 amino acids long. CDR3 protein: CASSRHPADTQYF. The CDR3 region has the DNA TGCGCCAGCAGCCGACACCCCGCGGATACGCAGTATTTT.

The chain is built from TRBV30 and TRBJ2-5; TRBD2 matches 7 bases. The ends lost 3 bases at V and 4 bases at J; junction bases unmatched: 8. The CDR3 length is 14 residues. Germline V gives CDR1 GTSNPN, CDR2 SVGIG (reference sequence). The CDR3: CAWRKGGAIETQYF. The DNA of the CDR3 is TGTGCCTGGAGAAAGGGAGGGGCAATAGAGACCCAGTACTTC.

The DNA of the CDR3 is TGTGCCACCAGCAGAAACAGACAGAGTCCCTTAGGCTACACCTTC. Its protein product is CATSRNRQSPLGYTF. The chain has TRBV15 and TRBJ1-2; the D gene is possibly TRBD1 (5 bases). Germline loops: CDR1 LNHNV, CDR2 YYDKDF (reference sequence). This CDR3 is built from 15 residues. Trimming left V 2 bases short and J 8 bases short, with 18 bases between.

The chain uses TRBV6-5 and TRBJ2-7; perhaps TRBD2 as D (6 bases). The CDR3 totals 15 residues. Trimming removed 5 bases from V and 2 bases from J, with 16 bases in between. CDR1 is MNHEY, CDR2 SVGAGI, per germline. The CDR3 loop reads CASSGGTSPPYEQYF. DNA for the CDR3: TGTGCCAGCAGTGGGGGGACGTCGCCTCCCTACGAGCAGTACTTC.